This passage covers 3 T cell receptor beta chains from one sample sequenced in a study of CD8+CD57+ T cells in acquired aplastic anemia. Genomic DNA provided the template from which TCR beta VDJ and CDR3 profiles were obtained. TCRdb processed the reads anew with MiXCR; each CDR3 protein has one entry. This sample yields some 180,000 distinct CDR3 sequences, of which about three fifths are seen a single time; under 45% belongs to the top ten. Patients chosen for sequencing had shown CD8+CD57+ cell expansion by flow cytometry. Sequenced input: sorted CD4+, CD8+, or CD8+CD57+ T cells (not recorded which) from PBMCs. These TCRs come from a human donor with aplastic anemia.

The chain couples TRBV7-9 to TRBJ2-6; D unclear. Trimming removed 0 bases from V and 2 bases from J, with 5 bases in between. Germline CDR1 reads SEHNR; CDR2 reads FQNEAQ (reference sequence). The CDR3 has 15 amino acids. In DNA, the CDR3 is TGTGCCAGCAGCTTAGCTCAGGCTGGGGCCAACGTCCTGACTTTC. This codes for CASSLAQAGANVLTF.

This clonotype has more than one count but fewer than ten. The chain carries TRBV5-6 and TRBJ2-7, with D possibly being TRBD1 or TRBD2 (6 bases each). CDR1 is SGHDT and CDR2 is YYEEEE in the germline V gene. V lost 3 bases, J lost 2 bases, and 18 bases lay in between. This CDR3 is built from 16 residues. The CDR3 coding sequence is TGTGCCAGCAGCTCACAGTTAGGGGGGATGACCTACGAGCAGTACTTC. Its protein is CASSSQLGGMTYEQYF.

The V call is TRBV6-2 or TRBV6-3, the J call TRBJ2-1, with 9 bases fitting TRBD2. The germline V gene encodes CDR1 MNHEY and CDR2 SVGEGT. The V segment lost 0 bases and the J segment 10 bases; nucleotides outside the gene matches: 7. This CDR3 contains 15 residues. The CDR3 here is CASSYSRGGSQEQFF. The CDR3 DNA sequence: TGTGCCAGCAGTTACTCGCGGGGGGGCTCACAAGAGCAGTTCTTC.